The present T cell receptor beta chain was sequenced within a study of post-analysis software for immune sequencing data. Study-wide background: Patients had relapsing-remitting, secondary progressive or progressive-relapsing multiple sclerosis; some lacked subtype. Regarding the study as a whole: Controls significantly exceeded multiple sclerosis patients in normalized Chao1 diversity. Samples sharing a preparation batch grouped tightly together when assessed by F measure. Five TRBV segments occurring more often in patients than controls included TRBV5-6, TRBV5-1 and TRBV20-1.

Regarding this clonotype: Its antigen remains unknown.

The TCR beta cDNA libraries carried unique molecular identifiers. cDNA molecules numbering 450,000 to 650,000 came from approximately 1 to 10 million T cells. One entry per CDR3 protein results from TCRdb running MiXCR on the PCR reads. The sample lists about 500,000 distinct CDR3 sequences, roughly 45% occurring once. The CDR3 runs 16 residues. CDR1 and CDR2 (germline): DFQATT, SNEGSKA (reference sequence). V shed 3 bases, J shed 0 bases, and the junction held 6 bases outside the gene matches. The chain uses TRBV20-1 and TRBJ2-1; the match to TRBD2 covers 9 bases. Sequencing was performed on blood. This clonotype was obtained from a girl aged 5 to 17 with multiple sclerosis. The CDR3 reads CSASRPSGISYNEQFF. Here the CDR3 DNA reads TGCAGTGCTAGCCGTCCTAGCGGGATCTCCTACAATGAGCAGTTCTTC.